This note documents a single TCR beta chain sequence. The germline V gene encodes CDR1 SGHAT and CDR2 FQNNGV. J gave up 2 bases and V 5 bases, and 15 bases lay outside the gene matches. The CDR3 runs to 17 residues. The data stem from a study of T cell changes during pregnancy in multiple sclerosis. Sequenced by immunoSEQ multiplex PCR; TCRdb stores in-frame clones only, minus some. This repertoire shows 70,000 to 80,000 clones, roughly 94% found once; its top ten account for about 0.5%. This receptor was identified in a female donor with multiple sclerosis, enrolled in a pregnancy study. The specimen comprised peripheral blood, sampled in the third trimester of pregnancy. The genes are TRBV11-2 and TRBJ2-7, with 7 bases lining up with TRBD1. CDR3 loop: CASSPGQDRASPYEQYF. For the CDR3, the DNA is TGTGCCAGCAGCCCCGGCCAAGACAGGGCGAGCCCCTACGAGCAGTACTTC.